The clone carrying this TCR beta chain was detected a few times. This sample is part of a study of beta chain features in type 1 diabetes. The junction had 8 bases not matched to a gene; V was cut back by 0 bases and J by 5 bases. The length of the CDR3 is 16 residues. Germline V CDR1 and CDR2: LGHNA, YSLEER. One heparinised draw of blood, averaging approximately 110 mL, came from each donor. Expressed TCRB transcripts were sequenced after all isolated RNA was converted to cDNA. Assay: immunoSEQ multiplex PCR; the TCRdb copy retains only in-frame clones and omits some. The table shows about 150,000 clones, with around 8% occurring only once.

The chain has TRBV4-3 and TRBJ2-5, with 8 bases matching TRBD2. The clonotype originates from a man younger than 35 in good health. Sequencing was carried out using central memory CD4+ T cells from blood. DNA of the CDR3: TGCGCCAGCAGCCAAGAAGCCGGGGGGGCCGCCGAGACCCAGTACTTC. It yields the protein CASSQEAGGAAETQYF.